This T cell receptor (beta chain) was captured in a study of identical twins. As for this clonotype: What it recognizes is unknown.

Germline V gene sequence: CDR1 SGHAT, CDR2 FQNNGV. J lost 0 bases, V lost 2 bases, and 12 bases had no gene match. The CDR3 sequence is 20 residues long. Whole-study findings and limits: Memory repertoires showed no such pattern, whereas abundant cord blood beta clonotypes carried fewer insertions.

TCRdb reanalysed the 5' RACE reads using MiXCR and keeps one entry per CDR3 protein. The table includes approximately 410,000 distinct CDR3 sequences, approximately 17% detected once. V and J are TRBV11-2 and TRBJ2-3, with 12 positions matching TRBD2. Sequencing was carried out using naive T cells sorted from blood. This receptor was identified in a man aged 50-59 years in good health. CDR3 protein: CASSLYELTSGGASTDTQYF. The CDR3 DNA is TGTGCCAGCAGCTTATACGAACTGACTAGCGGGGGTGCTAGCACAGATACGCAGTATTTT.